This T cell receptor beta chain was captured in a study of T cells in Graves' hyperthyroidism and ophthalmopathy. Diagnosis rested on symptoms, serum thyroxine and TRAb, thyroid ultrasound, and orbital computed tomography. This clonotype showed up just a few times. Its cognate antigen is unknown. Amplification yielded TCR beta CDR3 regions, with RNA transcripts as the source. The HTBI primer set drove a first-round RT-PCR of the TCR CDR3. TCRdb used MiXCR to reprocess the multiplex PCR reads, holding one entry per CDR3 protein. The sample consists of roughly 500,000 distinct CDR3 sequences, over 45% of them appearing once. The V end lost 6 bases, the J end lost 4 bases, and 12 bases lay between the germline ends. The CDR3 spans 14 residues. In germline, CDR1 is MDHEN, CDR2 SYDVKM. Findings and caveats of the study: The majority of expanded thyroid clonotypes above 0.001 also appeared in blood.

The V call is TRBV28, the J call TRBJ2-2; possible D gene TRBD2, 6 bases. The sample consisted of peripheral blood or thyroid tissue (not recorded which). The receptor comes from an adult woman with Graves' disease, either hyperthyroidism or ophthalmopathy (not recorded which). This CDR3 is CASRPRGGTGELFF. The CDR3 DNA reads TGTGCCAGCAGGCCTCGGGGAGGCACCGGGGAGCTGTTTTTT.